The 25 T cell receptor beta chains presented below share a single source sample, sequenced in a study of blood T cell repertoires in COVID-19 (dated by TCRdb to the early 2020s). Preparation of the library involved the immunoSEQ multiplex PCR assay. Not all clones reach the TCRdb copy of this immuneACCESS table, which keeps in-frame sequences only. Checked studies attribute under half of the gap to unresolved V genes and leave the rest unexplained. The sample includes 150,000 or so clones, with around 91% observed a single time. The ten biggest clones cover roughly 12% of the sample. Sequences were obtained from peripheral blood. Receptor source: a man younger than 30 with COVID-19, enrolled during active disease.

The V call is TRBV19, the J call TRBJ2-2; TRBD2 agrees at 10 bases. V was clipped by 3 bases and J by 0 bases; unmatched bases: 1. CDR3 length: 16 amino acids. CDR1 is LNHDA, CDR2 SQIVND, per germline (reference sequence). Here the CDR3 reads CASSILAGANTGELFF. Written as DNA, the CDR3 is TGTGCCAGTAGTATCCTAGCGGGGGCGAACACCGGGGAGCTGTTTTTT.

This chain uses TRBV30 with TRBJ2-7, with a tentative D call TRBD1 (6 bases). Germline loops: CDR1 GTSNPN, CDR2 SVGIG (reference sequence). The CDR3 consists of 15 residues. Trimming pared 3 bases from V and 0 bases from J, leaving 15 bases between. The CDR3 region is CAWRTRAGVSYEQYF. The CDR3 DNA reads as TGTGCCTGGAGGACGAGGGCAGGGGTCTCCTACGAGCAGTACTTC.

V usage is TRBV7-8 and J usage is TRBJ2-7; 7 positions agree with TRBD1. The CDR3 sequence is 17 residues long. Per the germline V gene, CDR1 is SGHVS and CDR2 is FQNEAQ. V trimming: 3 bases; J trimming: 0 bases; junction bases outside the gene matches: 11. The CDR3 region is CASSLGFGRGSSYEQYF. DNA for the CDR3: TGTGCCAGCAGCTTGGGGTTTGGCAGGGGGTCCTCCTACGAGCAGTACTTC.

This clone was seen a handful of times. The chain couples TRBV15 to TRBJ1-4, with D unclear. CDR1 is LNHNV, CDR2 YYDKDF, per germline (reference sequence). The CDR3 loop spans 15 amino acids. Trimming stripped 3 bases from V and 1 base from J, with 9 bases between. The CDR3 DNA reads TGTGCCACCAGCAGTGGGCCACTAACTAATGAAAAACTGTTTTTT. As protein: CATSSGPLTNEKLFF.

The chain combines TRBV27 with TRBJ1-5, with TRBD1 as a possible D gene (5 bases). The CDR3 loop spans 16 amino acids. Germline CDR1 MNHEY, CDR2 SMNVEV (reference sequence). V lost 0 bases, J lost 4 bases, and 13 bases lay in between. CDR3 sequence (DNA): TGTGCCAGCAGTTTATCCGGGGGGGGTGTGAATCAGCCCCAGCATTTT. This encodes CASSLSGGGVNQPQHF.

The gene calls are TRBV10-3 and TRBJ2-2; a possible D gene is TRBD1 (5 bases). V gave up 2 bases and J gave up 2 bases, with 15 bases separating them. The CDR3 consists of 17 residues. From germline, CDR1 is ENHRY and CDR2 SYGVKD. Here the CDR3 reads CAISEPRQGPNTGELFF. As DNA, the CDR3 is TGTGCCATCAGTGAGCCCCGCCAGGGCCCCAACACCGGGGAGCTGTTTTTT.

The rearrangement links TRBV9 to TRBJ1-4; 7 bases agree with TRBD1. The ends lost 4 bases at V and 6 bases at J; junction bases unmatched: 12. Germline assignment: CDR1 SGDLS and CDR2 YYNGEE. The length of the CDR3 is 16 residues. In DNA, the CDR3 is TGTGCCAGCAGCTCCAGACAGGGTTCGGTGGATGAAAAACTGTTTTTT. It yields the protein CASSSRQGSVDEKLFF.

This rearrangement joins TRBV20-1 to TRBJ2-7; D unclear. Trimming took off 6 bases at V and 4 bases at J, with 10 bases between the two ends. The CDR3 spans 11 residues. Per germline, CDR1 DFQATT and CDR2 SNEGSKA (reference sequence). The CDR3 DNA follows: TGCAGTGCCCCCAAGGAGTACGAGCAGTACTTC. It specifies CSAPKEYEQYF.

The chain joins TRBV12-3 or TRBV12-4 to TRBJ1-5; D call uncertain. The CDR3 is made up of 11 amino acids. V was shortened by 3 bases and J by 10 bases, with 7 bases between the two germline ends. CDR3 in DNA: TGTGCCAGCAGTTTCGGAGGTCCCCAGCATTTT. Amino acids: CASSFGGPQHF.

The chain joins TRBV9 to TRBJ2-3, with 11 bases that match TRBD2. V trimming: 3 bases; J trimming: 1 base; junction bases outside the gene matches: 7. This CDR3 spans 17 amino acids. In germline, CDR1 is SGDLS, CDR2 YYNGEE. CDR3 nucleotides: TGTGCCAGCAGCGCCTGGACTAGCGGGTATCGCACAGATACGCAGTATTTT. This encodes CASSAWTSGYRTDTQYF.

The rearrangement joins TRBV6-2 or TRBV6-3 to TRBJ1-5; D may be TRBD1 (6 bases). Germline-derived CDR1 and CDR2 are MNHEY and SVGEGT. The germline V and J ends were trimmed by 6 bases and 0 bases, with 18 bases remaining between them. The CDR3 has 17 amino acids. CDR3 nucleotide sequence: TGTGCCAGCAGCCAGGGGCCGCTCCTCTATAGCAATCAGCCCCAGCATTTT. Its translation: CASSQGPLLYSNQPQHF.

V usage is TRBV13 and J usage is TRBJ1-6, with no clear D. This CDR3 contains 15 residues. Germline CDR1 reads PRHDT; CDR2 reads FYEKMQ (reference sequence). Trimming cost V 3 bases and J 0 bases, with 6 bases left between them. The CDR3 DNA follows: TGTGCCAGCAGCTTTCAGGTCTCCTATAATTCACCCCTCCACTTT. Amino acid sequence: CASSFQVSYNSPLHF. The variable domain in full, completed from reference TRBV13 and TRBJ1-6, reads AAGVIQSPRHLIKEKRETATLKCYPIPRHDTVYWYQQGPGQDPQFLISFYEKMQSDKGSIPDRFSAQQFSDYHSELNMSSLELGDSALYFCASSFQVSYNSPLHFGNGTRLTVT.

This clone was recorded once. The chain's CDR3 is CASSGTSGRYNEQFF. The CDR3 DNA follows: TGTGCCAGCAGTGGTACTAGCGGGAGATACAATGAGCAGTTCTTC. The rearrangement joins TRBV27 to TRBJ2-1; 11 positions agree with TRBD2. Trimming took 5 bases from V and 4 from J; bases not matched to a gene: 4. Germline values: CDR1 MNHEY, CDR2 SMNVEV (reference sequence). This CDR3 is 15 amino acids long.

The chain joins TRBV7-2 to TRBJ2-3, with 12 bases aligning to TRBD2. The germline V gene encodes CDR1 SGHTA and CDR2 FQGNSA. This CDR3 comprises 15 residues. The junction had 6 bases not matched to a gene; V was cut back by 5 bases and J by 6 bases. Here the CDR3 DNA reads TGTGCCAGCAGCCCCCGACTAGCGGGAGTGGATACGCAGTATTTT. Translation gives CASSPRLAGVDTQYF. The full variable domain, in which reference TRBV7-2 and TRBJ2-3 provide the parts outside the CDR3, is GAGVSQSPSNKVTEKGKDVELRCDPISGHTALYWYRQSLGQGLEFLIYFQGNSAPDKSGLPSDRFSAERTGGSVSTLTIQRTQQEDSAVYLCASSPRLAGVDTQYFGPGTRLTVL.

The chain is built from TRBV20-1 and TRBJ1-6, with D possibly matching TRBD1 (6 bases). Germline V lookup: CDR1 DFQATT, CDR2 SNEGSKA (reference sequence). The length of the CDR3 is 14 residues. Trimming cost V 3 bases and J 10 bases, with 16 bases left between them. CDR3 region: CSASLAGVASPLHF. As DNA, the CDR3 is TGCAGTGCTAGTTTGGCAGGGGTGGCCTCACCCCTCCACTTT.

This clone came up once. The chain is built from TRBV29-1 and TRBJ2-3; 7 nucleotides align to TRBD1. The V gene end was trimmed by 5 bases and the J gene end by 2 bases; junction bases not matched to a gene: 19. Per the germline V gene, CDR1 is SQVTM and CDR2 is ANQGSEA. The CDR3 runs to 18 residues. In nucleotides, the CDR3 is TGCAGCGTTCCACCCAAACTGTGGACAGGTCTAAACACAGATACGCAGTATTTT. This sequence encodes CSVPPKLWTGLNTDTQYF.

The gene calls are TRBV6-5 and TRBJ2-1; TRBD2 might be the D (6 bases). The V gene lost 11 bases and the J gene lost 0 bases, with 17 bases spanning the gap. The CDR3 runs 15 residues. Germline CDR1 reads MNHEY; CDR2 reads SVGAGI. The CDR3 DNA reads TGTGCCGCCCGAGGCGGGACGAGCTCCTACAATGAGCAGTTCTTC. This encodes CAARGGTSSYNEQFF.

V is TRBV7-2 and J is TRBJ2-3; 11 nucleotides match TRBD2. Per germline, CDR1 SGHTA and CDR2 FQGNSA. The CDR3 contains 16 residues. Trimming cost V 2 bases and J 1 base; bases outside gene matches: 2. CDR3 loop: CASSLLAGGRTDTQYF. DNA of the CDR3: TGTGCCAGCAGCTTACTAGCGGGAGGCCGCACAGATACGCAGTATTTT.

V gene TRBV24-1 combines with J gene TRBJ1-1; TRBD1 agrees at 8 bases. Per germline, CDR1 KGHDR and CDR2 SFDVKD. The CDR3 is made up of 15 amino acids. V lost 4 bases, J lost 0 bases, and 3 bases stayed unmatched. CDR3 sequence (DNA): TGTGCCACCAGTGACGGACAGGGAATGAACACTGAAGCTTTCTTT. Its translation: CATSDGQGMNTEAFF.

The J gene is TRBJ1-5, the V gene TRBV27; 7 nucleotides align to TRBD1. CDR1 and CDR2 (germline): MNHEY, SMNVEV (reference sequence). V dropped 2 bases and J dropped 8; count of bases not matched to a gene: 6. The CDR3 loop spans 14 amino acids. CDR3 amino acids: CASSLLGGNEPQHF. The CDR3 nucleotides are TGTGCCAGCAGTTTACTAGGGGGCAACGAGCCCCAGCATTTT.

The chain carries TRBV20-1 and TRBJ1-2; D possibly corresponds to TRBD1 (6 bases). Germline CDR1 reads DFQATT; CDR2 reads SNEGSKA (reference sequence). The CDR3 has 15 residues. The V end lost 3 bases, the J end lost 6 bases, and 20 bases lay between the germline ends. Here the CDR3 DNA reads TGCAGTGCTAGTACCCTCAGGGGCCGCAGCAATGGCTACACCTTC. Translation gives CSASTLRGRSNGYTF.

This clone has a handful of counts. The V gene is TRBV12-3 or TRBV12-4, the J gene TRBJ1-1; no firm D call. The CDR3 consists of 11 residues. V lost 4 bases, J lost 6 bases, and 6 bases lay in between. CDR3: CASSSPAEAFF. The CDR3 DNA follows: TGTGCCAGCAGTTCCCCGGCTGAAGCTTTCTTT.

This CDR3 reads CASSQAFRSGANVLTF. The CDR3, as DNA: TGTGCCAGCAGCCAAGCCTTTCGCTCTGGGGCCAACGTCCTGACTTTC. This chain uses TRBV3-1 (or the pseudogene TRBV3-2) with TRBJ2-6; no clear D. The V gene's germline CDR1 is LGHDT and CDR2 YNNKEL (reference sequence). The CDR3 sequence is 16 residues long. V dropped 1 base and J dropped 0 bases, with 7 bases sitting between them.

CDR3 in amino acids: CASSPRHRETQYF. The CDR3 nucleotides are TGTGCCAGCTCACCACGACATAGAGAGACCCAGTACTTC. The genes are TRBV18 and TRBJ2-5; no clear D gene. Germline CDR1 reads KGHSH; CDR2 reads LQKENI. The CDR3 spans 13 residues. The ends were cut back, 1 base at V and 4 bases at J, with 7 bases in the middle.

The rearrangement joins TRBV28 to TRBJ1-2; TRBD1 matches at 7 bases. Losses at the gene ends were 0 bases for V and 7 bases for J; bases not matched to a gene: 8. The CDR3 has 15 residues. CDR1 and CDR2 from the germline V gene are MDHEN and SYDVKM. CDR3 sequence reads: CASSLWGDSITGYTF. CDR3 DNA sequence: TGTGCCAGCAGTTTATGGGGGGACAGCATAACTGGCTACACCTTC.